The 23 T cell receptor beta chains below all came from one sample that was sequenced in a study of identical twins. TCRdb reprocessed the 5' RACE reads with MiXCR, giving one entry per CDR3 protein. The sample lists approximately 890,000 distinct CDR3 sequences, roughly 12% occurring once. The sample also formed part of further work on yellow fever vaccine responses in identical twins.

The sample comprised PBMCs. These receptor sequences come from a woman aged 18 to 35 in good health.

The chain has TRBV6-2 or TRBV6-3 and TRBJ2-1, with D possibly matching TRBD1 (5 bases). Germline V gene data show CDR1 as MNHEY and CDR2 as SVGEGT. The ends were cut back, 3 bases at V and 2 bases at J, with 14 bases in the middle. The CDR3 is made up of 16 amino acids. The CDR3 DNA sequence: TGTGCCAGCAGTTATCCTCAGGGTCTAACCTACAATGAGCAGTTCTTC. Amino acid sequence: CASSYPQGLTYNEQFF.

This chain uses TRBV6-2 or TRBV6-3 with TRBJ1-1, with D possibly matching TRBD1 (5 bases). The CDR3 is made up of 14 amino acids. Trimming removed 5 bases from V and 3 bases from J, with 13 bases in between. Germline V CDR1 and CDR2: MNHEY, SVGEGT. The CDR3 loop reads CASSPGWGDTEAFF. The CDR3 DNA follows: TGTGCCAGCAGTCCGGGCTGGGGGGACACTGAAGCTTTCTTT.

This clonotype has a handful of counts. V usage is TRBV14 and J usage is TRBJ2-1, with D possibly TRBD2 on 7 matching bases. The CDR3 extends over 19 amino acids. The germline V gene has CDR1 SGHDN and CDR2 FVKESK. The V gene lost 5 bases and the J gene lost 0 bases, with 23 bases spanning the gap. The CDR3 loop is CASSSKNKGGLSSYNEQFF. In DNA, the CDR3 is TGTGCCAGCAGCTCCAAGAACAAGGGGGGGCTAAGCTCCTACAATGAGCAGTTCTTC.

The chain is built from TRBV7-3 and TRBJ2-3; D is undetermined. Deletions cut 5 bases from V and 5 bases from J, with 8 bases between. Looked up from germline, CDR1 is SGHTA and CDR2 is FQGTGA. This CDR3 has 12 residues. The CDR3 is CASSRDIDTQYF. CDR3 coding DNA: TGTGCCAGCAGCAGAGACATAGATACGCAGTATTTT.

The V call is TRBV20-1, the J call TRBJ1-1; D uncertain. This CDR3 has 13 amino acids. The V end lost 1 base, the J end lost 5 bases, and 11 bases lay between the germline ends. Germline V gene data show CDR1 as DFQATT and CDR2 as SNEGSKA (reference sequence). The CDR3 loop reads CSARGAGGTEAFF. In nucleotides, the CDR3 is TGCAGTGCTAGAGGTGCGGGTGGGACTGAAGCTTTCTTT.

This clonotype appeared many times. The chain carries TRBV5-1 and TRBJ1-2, with no clear D. Germline CDR1 is SGHRS and CDR2 is YFSETQ. Trimming shortened V by 0 bases and J by 3 bases, and 9 bases separated the two germline ends. The CDR3 has 14 amino acids. CDR3 protein: CASSLGRTDYGYTF. CDR3 bases: TGCGCCAGCAGCTTGGGACGGACCGACTATGGCTACACCTTC.

The chain is built from TRBV20-1 and TRBJ2-6; no firm D call. The CDR3 consists of 14 residues. Germline CDR1 reads DFQATT; CDR2 reads SNEGSKA (reference sequence). V lost 0 bases to trimming and J lost 4 bases, with 7 bases between them. CDR3 residues: CSARDSMGANVLTF. The CDR3 DNA reads as TGCAGTGCTAGAGATTCAATGGGGGCCAACGTCCTGACTTTC.

The J gene is TRBJ2-1, the V gene TRBV5-1; 13 bases map to TRBD2. The CDR3 totals 16 residues. With 3 bases clipped from V and 7 bases from J, the junction kept 7 bases outside the gene matches. In germline, CDR1 is SGHRS, CDR2 YFSETQ. The CDR3 loop is CASSYTSGGARNEQFF. In DNA form, the CDR3 reads TGCGCCAGCAGCTATACTAGCGGGGGGGCTCGGAATGAGCAGTTCTTC.

There are a few counts of this clonotype. This chain connects TRBV15 to TRBJ1-1; D possibly corresponds to TRBD1 (5 bases). Germline assignment: CDR1 LNHNV and CDR2 YYDKDF (reference sequence). Trimming cost V 1 base and J 0 bases, with 9 bases left between them. CDR3 size: 15 residues. The CDR3 sequence is CATSRGAGLNTEAFF. CDR3 sequence (DNA): TGTGCCACCAGCAGAGGTGCGGGGCTGAACACTGAAGCTTTCTTT.

The chain uses TRBV24-1 and TRBJ2-5, with D possibly matching TRBD2 (6 bases). This CDR3 has 17 amino acids. Trimming cost V 5 bases and J 2 bases, with 20 bases left between them. Germline-derived CDR1 and CDR2 are KGHDR and SFDVKD. In DNA, the CDR3 is TGTGCCACCAGTGGCTACCCGCCGGGAGCTATACAAGAGACCCAGTACTTC. This gives the protein CATSGYPPGAIQETQYF.

V is TRBV7-2 and J is TRBJ2-7; perhaps TRBD2 as D (6 bases). This CDR3 comprises 13 residues. V was trimmed by 5 bases and J by 5 bases, leaving 13 bases between them. CDR1 and CDR2 (germline): SGHTA, FQGNSA. CDR3 DNA sequence: TGTGCCAGCAGCACAACTTGGGGGGACGAGCAGTACTTC. This codes for CASSTTWGDEQYF. The entire variable domain, with the rest obtained from reference TRBV7-2 and TRBJ2-7, is as follows: GAGVSQSPSNKVTEKGKDVELRCDPISGHTALYWYRQSLGQGLEFLIYFQGNSAPDKSGLPSDRFSAERTGGSVSTLTIQRTQQEDSAVYLCASSTTWGDEQYFGPGTRLTVT.

This chain connects TRBV7-9 to TRBJ1-6, with D hard to call. V lost 5 bases and J 4 bases, leaving 9 bases between the germline ends. From germline, CDR1 is SEHNR and CDR2 FQNEAQ (reference sequence). The CDR3 runs 14 residues. Here the CDR3 DNA reads TGTGCCAGCAGCCCTCGGCGGTATAATTCACCCCTCCACTTT. Its translation: CASSPRRYNSPLHF.

CDR3 protein: CASSLVVSVSYNEQFF. For the CDR3, the DNA is TGTGCCAGCAGCTTAGTCGTCTCAGTCTCCTACAATGAGCAGTTCTTC. J is TRBJ2-1 and V is TRBV7-8; D unresolved. Trimming pared 1 base from V and 0 bases from J, leaving 10 bases between. The CDR3 contains 16 residues. From germline, CDR1 is SGHVS and CDR2 FQNEAQ.

In this sample, this clonotype turned up a few times. The chain carries TRBV24-1 and TRBJ2-5, with 7 bases matching TRBD1. J gave up 4 bases and V 2 bases, and 3 bases lay outside the gene matches. The length of the CDR3 is 14 residues. Germline lookup yields CDR1 KGHDR and CDR2 SFDVKD. The CDR3 is CATSDSTGLETQYF. The CDR3 DNA sequence: TGTGCCACCAGTGATTCGACAGGGTTAGAGACCCAGTACTTC.

This clonotype showed up just a few times. The chain is built from TRBV12-3 or TRBV12-4 and TRBJ2-7, with 9 positions matching TRBD1. The J segment lost 3 bases and the V segment lost 6 bases, leaving 3 bases of the junction unmatched. The CDR3 loop spans 13 amino acids. This chain's CDR3 is CASRGTGNYEQYF. CDR3 nucleotides: TGTGCCAGCAGGGGGACAGGGAACTACGAGCAGTACTTC.

This clonotype was seen more than once but under ten times. The V and J genes are TRBV15 and TRBJ2-7; 8 nucleotides line up with TRBD1. Germline CDR1 and CDR2: LNHNV and YYDKDF (reference sequence). The J segment lost 2 bases and the V segment lost 1 base, leaving 4 bases of the junction unmatched. This CDR3 has 15 residues. The CDR3 coding sequence is TGTGCCACCAGCAGAGTAGTGGGACAGGCCTACGAGCAGTACTTC. This gives the protein CATSRVVGQAYEQYF. The complete variable domain, with remaining parts taken from reference TRBV15 and TRBJ2-7, reads DAMVIQNPRYQVTQFGKPVTLSCSQTLNHNVMYWYQQKSSQAPKLLFHYYDKDFNNEADTPDNFQSRRPNTSFCFLDIRSPGLGDTAMYLCATSRVVGQAYEQYFGPGTRLTVT.

V gene TRBV11-2 combines with J gene TRBJ2-5; possibly TRBD1 for D (5 bases). The CDR3 extends over 15 amino acids. Trimming took 2 bases from V and 5 from J, leaving 15 bases between them. Germline CDR1 and CDR2: SGHAT and FQNNGV. The chain's CDR3 is CASSLRTLGAETQYF. Written as DNA, the CDR3 is TGTGCCAGCAGCTTAAGGACACTGGGCGCGGAGACCCAGTACTTC. Supplemented by reference TRBV11-2 and TRBJ2-5, the full variable domain reads EAGVAQSPRYKIIEKRQSVAFWCNPISGHATLYWYQQILGQGPKLLIQFQNNGVVDDSQLPKDRFSAERLKGVDSTLKIQPAKLEDSAVYLCASSLRTLGAETQYFGPGTRLLVL.

The chain combines TRBV24-1 with TRBJ2-3; possible D gene TRBD2, 5 bases. Per germline, CDR1 KGHDR and CDR2 SFDVKD. This CDR3 is built from 19 residues. The ends were cut back, 7 bases at V and 10 bases at J, with 35 bases in the middle. The CDR3 protein is CATSESIAAGVVLPPAQYF. CDR3 nucleotide sequence: TGTGCCACCAGCGAGAGTATAGCCGCCGGGGTGGTCCTCCCTCCCGCGCAGTATTTT.

J is TRBJ1-4 and V is TRBV28, with a tentative D call TRBD1 (6 bases). CDR1 and CDR2 (germline): MDHEN, SYDVKM. The V and J ends lost 5 bases and 6 bases respectively, with 16 bases between them. The CDR3 has 15 residues. The CDR3 spells CASSTGTPPYEKLFF. CDR3 sequence (DNA): TGTGCCAGCAGTACAGGGACACCCCCGTATGAAAAACTGTTTTTT.

J is TRBJ2-6 and V is TRBV30; D possibly corresponds to TRBD1 (6 bases). Germline V gives CDR1 GTSNPN, CDR2 SVGIG (reference sequence). Deletions cut 0 bases from V and 0 bases from J, with 24 bases between. This CDR3 region has 21 residues. The CDR3 DNA follows: TGTGCCTGGAGTGTACTTCATGAGTTCGGACAGCGACCCTCTGGGGCCAACGTCCTGACTTTC. Its protein is CAWSVLHEFGQRPSGANVLTF.

This clonotype was seen repeatedly, ten times or more. The V and J genes are TRBV7-8 and TRBJ1-4; D perhaps matches TRBD1 (5 bases). Trimming removed 5 bases at V and 3 bases at J, with 16 bases between. This CDR3 comprises 16 residues. The V gene's germline CDR1 is SGHVS and CDR2 FQNEAQ. The CDR3 DNA reads as TGTGCCAGCAGCCCAGGGAGAGCGGTGTCTAATGAAAAACTGTTTTTT. Translation gives CASSPGRAVSNEKLFF.

This clonotype was observed a few times. J is TRBJ2-4 and V is TRBV2; D uncertain. Germline V gene data show CDR1 as SNHLY and CDR2 as FYNNEI. With 5 bases removed from V and 9 bases from J, the gap between germline ends came to 8 bases. The length of the CDR3 is 11 residues. In DNA form, the CDR3 reads TGTGCCAGCAGTCCCCAGCCCATTCAGTACTTC. It is translated as CASSPQPIQYF.

This clonotype has a handful of counts. J is TRBJ2-7 and V is TRBV2; 9 bases fit TRBD2. Germline loops: CDR1 SNHLY, CDR2 FYNNEI. This CDR3 spans 15 amino acids. J gave up 0 bases and V 5 bases, and 5 bases lay outside the gene matches. The CDR3, as DNA: TGTGCCAGCAGTTATCCTAGCGGGACCTCCTACGAGCAGTACTTC. Translated, it gives CASSYPSGTSYEQYF.